This entry describes one TCR beta chain. Its specific antigen is unknown. No quality values exist for individual bases; no much larger clone is one base distant. Profiling of TCR beta VDJ combinations and CDR3 sequences used genomic DNA as the template. TCR repertoire sequencing was run on an Illumina HiSeq 2000. The authors' pipeline ran thus. TRBV/TRBJ rearrangement plots, CDR3 size and DJ length profiles, and Simpson's diversity index were used to assess repertoires. Whichever DNA sequence was most abundant in the deep sequencing data was defined as the immunodominant clone. CDR3 amino acid sequences were checked for sharing across subjects and were also compared against the VDJdb database and published repertoires. TCRdb trimmed the raw reads at Q25, called clones with MiXCR and kept productive beta chains. Rows are combined by CDR3 protein, so each entry shows the most common genes and DNA. TCRdb, not the authors, supplied the V and J calls. Present in this sample are some 190,000 distinct CDR3 sequences, around half of which were seen just once. Around a sixth of the sample is taken by the ten largest.

These data come from a study of CD8+CD57+ T cells in acquired aplastic anemia (dated by TCRdb to 2016 to 2019). At the level of the whole study: A mean of roughly 3.2 ug of DNA, ranging from about 0.17 to 30 ug, was extracted from sorted CD4+ and CD8+ cells. Mean read counts for healthy donor samples were 8.5 million to 10.8 million for CD4+ cells and 11.0 million for CD8+ cells. Summary of the overall study and its limitations: Between patients and healthy controls, no significant difference in CD8+ Simpson's diversity was found (P=0.060). Roughly 31 CD8+ CDR3 sequences were shared between patients and controls but appeared highly expressed in patients and within their immunodominant clones.

CDR1 and CDR2, looked up from the germline V gene (reference sequence), are SEHNR and FQNEAQ. Including cysteine and phenylalanine, the CDR3 has 13 amino acids. Left in the record is the CDR3 DNA by itself, 39 bases read in frame from the first base. V is clipped by 1 base and J by 4 bases, and the sequence between their germline boundaries is 7 bases long. In the study, sorted CD4+ and CD8+ blood T cells from patients with severe aplastic anemia and from healthy subjects underwent deep sequencing of TCR repertoires. Ficoll-Paque density gradient centrifugation was used to isolate peripheral blood mononuclear cells. Before DNA extraction, CD4+ and CD8+ T cells were sorted by FACS or by magnetic beads.

The receptor's source is a human donor in good health, serving as a control. The sequence is built from TRBV7-9 and TRBJ1-1; the D gene remains uncertain. The source material was sorted CD4+, CD8+, or CD8+CD57+ T cells (not recorded which) from PBMCs. Here the CDR3 is given as CASSLGQSTEAFF. The DNA reads TGTGCCAGCAGCTTAGGACAAAGCACTGAAGCTTTCTTT.